This T cell receptor (beta chain) was captured by sequencing in a study of beta chain features in type 1 diabetes. With respect to this clone: As yet, its antigen is unknown.

V lost 4 bases to trimming and J lost 0 bases, with 11 bases between them. This CDR3 has 15 residues. Germline V gives CDR1 SGHNT, CDR2 YYREEE (reference sequence). Regarding the study as a whole: Here, the possible influence of HLA type (on TCRB rearrangement) remained unresolved. A moderate, significant TCRB CDR3 shortening appeared in type 1 diabetes across four CD4+ subsets.

Blood was collected once per donor into heparin, averaging about 120 mL. Expressed TCRB transcripts were sequenced because the entire RNA isolate underwent reverse transcription. The protocol was immunoSEQ multiplex PCR, while the TCRdb copy is restricted to in-frame clones and leaves out a portion. The repertoire holds 300,000 to 350,000 clones, 9.3% seen once, with more than 0.8% in the top ten. This receptor was identified in a man aged 25-45 years with type 1 diabetes. V and J are TRBV5-4 and TRBJ1-3, with a possible D match to TRBD1 (6 bases). The sequenced sample was central memory CD4+ T cells from blood. The CDR3 DNA sequence: TGTGCCAGCAGCGCAGGGGAAAGCTCTGGAAACACCATATATTTT. This sequence encodes CASSAGESSGNTIYF. Full variable domain (outside the CDR3, taken from reference TRBV5-4 and TRBJ1-3): ETGVTQSPTHLIKTRGQQVTLRCSSQSGHNTVSWYQQALGQGPQFIFQYYREEENGRGNFPPRFSGLQFPNYSSELNVNALELDDSALYLCASSAGESSGNTIYFGEGSWLTVV.